Listed below are T cell receptor beta chains from one sample, sequenced in a study of human T cells and chemical hapten exposure. TCRdb called the RACE reads again in MiXCR, with one record for every CDR3 protein. The table includes 300,000 to 450,000 distinct CDR3 sequences, 4.5% to 6% detected once. The specimen was whole blood, collected in connection with sensitization to the hapten diphenylcyclopropenone (DPC). Receptors were obtained from a woman between 45 and 65 years old with alopecia areata. Some clones in this sample may be carry-over from other donors' samples. Each CDR3 is given with its conserved first and last residue. A D gene is named only where the DNA matches it firmly. Clone size appears in some rows only: once, few, many, or a class for an expanded clone.

V: TRBV18
size: few
J: TRBJ1-2
D: .
CDR3: CAGVPGHHGYTF
DNA: TGTGCCGGGGTTCCGGGGCACCATGGCTACACCTTC

V: TRBV20-1
size: few
J: TRBJ2-1
D: TRBD2
CDR3: CSAPGVAGGLNEQFF
DNA: TGCAGTGCTCCCGGGGTAGCGGGAGGACTGAATGAGCAGTTCTTC

V: TRBV7-9
size: .
J: TRBJ1-1
D: TRBD1
CDR3: CASSLALGQGRETEAFF
DNA: TGTGCCAGCAGCTTAGCGTTAGGACAGGGGAGAGAAACTGAAGCTTTCTTT

V: TRBV7-8
size: .
J: TRBJ2-1
D: TRBD2
CDR3: CASSLGLANYGQFF
DNA: TGTGCCAGCAGCCTGGGACTAGCCAACTACGGGCAGTTCTTC

V: TRBV5-1
size: many
J: TRBJ2-1
D: .
CDR3: CASRRDNEQFF
DNA: TGCGCCAGCAGACGAGACAATGAGCAGTTCTTC

V: TRBV7-8
size: many
J: TRBJ1-5
D: TRBD1
CDR3: CASSTAGTGGNQPQHF
DNA: TGTGCCAGCAGCACGGCCGGGACAGGTGGTAATCAGCCCCAGCATTTT

V: TRBV7-9
size: few
J: TRBJ2-2
D: .
CDR3: CASSFRMGTGELFF
DNA: TGTGCCAGCAGCTTTAGGATGGGCACCGGGGAGCTGTTTTTT

V: TRBV7-6
size: .
J: TRBJ2-7
D: .
CDR3: CASSPGHNSYEQYF
DNA: TGTGCCAGCAGCCCAGGACATAACTCCTACGAGCAGTACTTC

V: TRBV21-1
size: many
J: TRBJ2-3
D: .
CDR3: CASSPVKGLTDTQYF
DNA: TGTGCCAGCAGCCCCGTAAAGGGGCTAACAGATACGCAGTATTTT

V: TRBV19
size: .
J: TRBJ2-1
D: TRBD2
CDR3: CASNQIAGDWSNEQFF
DNA: TGTGCCAGTAACCAAATAGCGGGTGATTGGTCGAATGAGCAGTTCTTC

V: TRBV29-1
size: many
J: TRBJ2-2
D: .
CDR3: CSVVDYTGELFF
DNA: TGCAGCGTTGTAGATTACACCGGGGAGCTGTTTTTT

V: TRBV14
size: many
J: TRBJ2-3
D: .
CDR3: CASSQVGGADTQYF
DNA: TGTGCCAGCAGCCAAGTGGGGGGTGCAGATACGCAGTATTTT

V: TRBV7-9
size: many
J: TRBJ1-2
D: .
CDR3: CASSFGRVGYTF
DNA: TGTGCCAGCAGCTTTGGCCGCGTAGGCTACACCTTC

V: TRBV5-4
size: .
J: TRBJ2-1
D: TRBD2
CDR3: CASSPTGGSSSEQFF
DNA: TGTGCCAGCAGCCCAACGGGCGGGAGTTCTTCTGAGCAGTTCTTC

V: TRBV20-1
size: .
J: TRBJ2-7
D: .
CDR3: CSARDRTVYEQYF
DNA: TGCAGTGCTAGAGATCGCACGGTCTACGAGCAGTACTTC

V: TRBV7-3
size: .
J: TRBJ1-1
D: .
CDR3: CASSLTGGLNTEAFF
DNA: TGTGCCAGCAGCTTAACGGGGGGCTTGAACACTGAAGCTTTCTTT

V: TRBV24-1
size: many
J: TRBJ2-2
D: .
CDR3: CATSQNTGELFF
DNA: TGTGCCACCAGTCAGAACACCGGGGAGCTGTTTTTT

V: TRBV27
size: few
J: TRBJ1-5
D: .
CDR3: CASSLLRTLGDQPQHF
DNA: TGTGCCAGCAGTCTTCTAAGGACTCTCGGCGATCAGCCCCAGCATTTT

V: TRBV20-1
size: .
J: TRBJ1-2
D: .
CDR3: CSARSGVVDGYTF
DNA: TGCAGTGCTAGATCTGGAGTGGTGGATGGCTACACCTTC

V: TRBV29-1
size: many
J: TRBJ1-1
D: .
CDR3: CSVEGTGAADTEAFF
DNA: TGCAGCGTTGAAGGGACGGGGGCGGCGGACACTGAAGCTTTCTTT

V: TRBV29-1
size: .
J: TRBJ1-1
D: .
CDR3: CSVEAGWPEAFF
DNA: TGCAGCGTTGAGGCAGGGTGGCCTGAAGCTTTCTTT

V: TRBV2
size: few
J: TRBJ1-2
D: .
CDR3: CASSERDGWNGYTF
DNA: TGTGCCAGCAGTGAGAGGGACGGTTGGAATGGCTACACCTTC

V: TRBV7-9
size: few
J: TRBJ1-4
D: .
CDR3: CASSLKVAYGSLFF
DNA: TGTGCCAGCAGCTTAAAGGTCGCGTACGGGAGCCTGTTTTTT

V: TRBV28
size: many
J: TRBJ2-7
D: TRBD2
CDR3: CASSFGGSTEQYF
DNA: TGTGCCAGCAGTTTCGGCGGGAGCACCGAGCAGTACTTC

V: TRBV7-9
size: .
J: TRBJ2-2
D: .
CDR3: CASSFVSGTGELFF
DNA: TGTGCCAGCAGCTTCGTTTCGGGGACCGGGGAGCTGTTTTTT

V: TRBV5-1
size: few
J: TRBJ1-5
D: .
CDR3: CASSLDNYSNQPQHF
DNA: TGCGCCAGCAGCTTGGACAACTATAGCAATCAGCCCCAGCATTTT

V: TRBV24-1
size: many
J: TRBJ2-6
D: TRBD1
CDR3: CATSDYQGAPGANVLTF
DNA: TGTGCCACCAGTGATTACCAGGGGGCGCCTGGGGCCAACGTCCTGACTTTC

V: TRBV6-1
size: few
J: TRBJ1-3
D: .
CDR3: CASSEGPGQGNTIYF
DNA: TGTGCCAGCAGTGAAGGTCCAGGGCAGGGAAACACCATATATTTT

V: TRBV12-3/TRBV12-4
size: few
J: TRBJ1-5
D: .
CDR3: CASSFPVGPQHF
DNA: TGTGCCAGCAGTTTTCCCGTTGGGCCCCAGCATTTT

V: TRBV25-1
size: many
J: TRBJ2-7
D: TRBD1
CDR3: CASSEVKGQGRYEQYF
DNA: TGTGCCAGCAGTGAAGTTAAGGGACAGGGGAGGTACGAGCAGTACTTC

V: TRBV13
size: many
J: TRBJ1-6
D: .
CDR3: CASSLFGSSYNSPLHF
DNA: TGTGCCAGCAGCTTATTCGGGAGCTCCTATAATTCACCCCTCCACTTT

V: TRBV20-1
size: many
J: TRBJ1-5
D: .
CDR3: CSASGGRGEQPQHF
DNA: TGCAGTGCTAGTGGCGGAAGGGGAGAACAGCCCCAGCATTTT

V: TRBV3-1
size: few
J: TRBJ1-1
D: .
CDR3: CASSQQQMNTEAFF
DNA: TGTGCCAGCAGCCAACAACAGATGAACACTGAAGCTTTCTTT